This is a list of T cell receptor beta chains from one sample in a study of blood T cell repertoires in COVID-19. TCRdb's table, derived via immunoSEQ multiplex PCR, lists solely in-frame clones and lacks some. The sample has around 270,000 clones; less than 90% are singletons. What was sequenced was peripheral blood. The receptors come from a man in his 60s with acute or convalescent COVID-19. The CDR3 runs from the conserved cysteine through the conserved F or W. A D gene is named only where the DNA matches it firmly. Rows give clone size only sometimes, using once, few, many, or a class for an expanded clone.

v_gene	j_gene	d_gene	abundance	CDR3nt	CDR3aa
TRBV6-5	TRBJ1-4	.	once	TGTGCCAGCAGTCCTCACGACAGGGAAAAACTGTTTTTT	CASSPHDREKLFF
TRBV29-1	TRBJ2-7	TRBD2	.	TGCAGCGTTGAACTCAAGGCGGGGGGGCGATCCTACGAGCAGTACTTC	CSVELKAGGRSYEQYF
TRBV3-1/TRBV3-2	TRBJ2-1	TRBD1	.	TGTGCCAGCAGCCCCACCTTGGACAGGGTTCACAATGAGCAGTTCTTC	CASSPTLDRVHNEQFF
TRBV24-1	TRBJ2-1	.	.	TGTGCCACCAGTGATTCCGCGAGACGGGGGTACAATGAGCAGTTCTTC	CATSDSARRGYNEQFF
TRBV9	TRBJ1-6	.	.	TGTGCCAGCAGCGCGGCAGGGGACAATTCACCCCTCCACTTT	CASSAAGDNSPLHF
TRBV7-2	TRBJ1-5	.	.	TGTGCCAGCAGCTTAGTAGATGGTAGCAATCAGCCCCAGCATTTT	CASSLVDGSNQPQHF
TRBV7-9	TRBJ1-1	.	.	TGTGCCAGCAGCACCAGGGGATCCCCTGAAGCTTTCTTT	CASSTRGSPEAFF
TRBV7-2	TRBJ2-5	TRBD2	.	TGTGCCAGCAGCACAGGACTAGCGGGTCAAGAGACCCAGTACTTC	CASSTGLAGQETQYF
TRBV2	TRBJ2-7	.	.	TGTGCCAGCAGTACTCTATCCTACGAGCAGTACTTC	CASSTLSYEQYF
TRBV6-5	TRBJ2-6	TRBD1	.	TGTGCCAGCGGGACAGGGGCCGGGGCCAACGTCCTGACTTTC	CASGTGAGANVLTF
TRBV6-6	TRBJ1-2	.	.	TGTGCCAGCAGTTCAACGGACATCGCAACAGTCTATGGCTACACCTTC	CASSSTDIATVYGYTF
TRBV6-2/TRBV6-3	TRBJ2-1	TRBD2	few	TGTGCCAGCAGTTACGCGGGGGGGCGTATTGAGCAGTTCTTC	CASSYAGGRIEQFF
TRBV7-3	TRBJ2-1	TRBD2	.	TGTGCCAGCAGCCACACTAGCGGGAGGGGAGGGGAGCAGTTCTTC	CASSHTSGRGGEQFF
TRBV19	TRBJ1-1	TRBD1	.	TGTGCCAGTAGTCAGAACGGACAGGGGTCTGAAGCTTTCTTT	CASSQNGQGSEAFF
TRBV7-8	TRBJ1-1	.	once	TGTGCCAGCAGCTCCGAGTTAAACACTGAAGCTTTCTTT	CASSSELNTEAFF